These 11 T cell receptor beta chains were sequenced from one sample in a study of blood T cell repertoires in COVID-19. Libraries were prepared by immunoSEQ multiplex PCR; TCRdb keeps only in-frame clonotypes and omits some of them. The table includes about 90,000 clones, approximately 86% detected once. Sequences were obtained from peripheral blood. The receptors originated from a man at least 80 years old with active or convalescent COVID-19.

The table lists this clone with a count of one. V usage is TRBV4-1 and J usage is TRBJ2-2; 7 bases are a match to TRBD2. V gave up 4 bases and J gave up 3 bases; unmatched junction bases: 8. Germline assignment: CDR1 MGHRA and CDR2 YSYEKL. The CDR3 has 16 residues. The CDR3 nucleotides are TGCGCCAGCAGCCCCCGCGGGAGCGGAGACACCGGGGAGCTGTTTTTT. Its translation: CASSPRGSGDTGELFF.

The rearrangement uses TRBV27 and TRBJ2-2; 11 positions match TRBD2. V lost 7 bases to trimming and J lost 5 bases; unmatched junction nucleotides: 6. Germline CDR1 MNHEY, CDR2 SMNVEV (reference sequence). The CDR3 covers 15 residues. CDR3 coding DNA: TGTGCCAGCACTACACTAGCGGGGGTGACCGGGGAGCTGTTTTTT. It yields the protein CASTTLAGVTGELFF.

This chain links TRBV13 with TRBJ2-7; 10 nucleotides agree with TRBD2. There are 16 residues in the CDR3. Germline CDR1 is PRHDT and CDR2 is FYEKMQ (reference sequence). Unmatched junction bases numbered 11, after V lost 4 bases and J lost 5 bases. CDR3 sequence reads: CASSSRKREGRNEQYF. CDR3 DNA sequence: TGTGCCAGCAGCTCGAGAAAGCGGGAGGGCCGGAACGAGCAGTACTTC.

The V call is TRBV5-4, the J call TRBJ2-3; D possibly corresponds to TRBD2 (6 bases). The CDR3 is made up of 14 amino acids. V lost 5 bases, J lost 0 bases, and 10 bases lay in between. Germline lookup yields CDR1 SGHNT and CDR2 YYREEE (reference sequence). CDR3 in DNA: TGTGCCAGCAGTCGGGACTGGAGCACAGATACGCAGTATTTT. This encodes CASSRDWSTDTQYF.

This clone came up once. The CDR3 sequence: CASSLETSGSYEQYF. The CDR3 DNA reads TGTGCCAGCAGCTTAGAAACTAGCGGGAGCTACGAGCAGTACTTC. This rearrangement joins TRBV5-5 to TRBJ2-7; 11 bases fit TRBD2. The CDR3 runs to 15 residues. The V gene's germline CDR1 is SGHKS and CDR2 YYEKEE (reference sequence). Trimming took 2 bases from V and 3 from J; bases not matched to a gene: 4.

The V gene is TRBV5-1, the J gene TRBJ2-5; 12 bases are a match to TRBD2. Trimming removed 4 bases from V and 5 bases from J; junction bases left unmatched: 12. This CDR3 region has 17 residues. Per the germline V gene, CDR1 is SGHRS and CDR2 is YFSETQ. The DNA for the CDR3 is TGCGCCAGCAGCCAGGGACTAGCGGGCGTAAATTCGGAGACCCAGTACTTC. Translated: CASSQGLAGVNSETQYF.

The CDR3 here is CASSLDSAGYSPLHF. For the CDR3, the DNA is TGTGCCAGCAGCTTAGATTCGGCAGGATATTCACCCCTCCACTTT. The rearrangement links TRBV11-1 to TRBJ1-6; D is undetermined. Trimming stripped 1 base from V and 8 bases from J, with 12 bases between. This CDR3 has 15 amino acids. Per germline, CDR1 SGHAT and CDR2 FQDESV (reference sequence).

This sequence joins TRBV6-2 or TRBV6-3 and TRBJ1-2; TRBD1 aligns across 8 bases. The germline V gene has CDR1 MNHEY and CDR2 SVGEGT. The CDR3 spans 17 residues. The V and J ends lost 4 bases and 4 bases, in that order; junction bases with no gene match: 14. This CDR3 is CASSFSHSGTGRYGYTF. In nucleotides, the CDR3 is TGTGCCAGCAGTTTTAGTCACAGTGGGACAGGACGCTATGGCTACACCTTC.

Turning to this clone: Within the sample, other DNA sequences also encode this same CDR3. The chain combines TRBV9 with TRBJ2-3; a possible D gene is TRBD1 (5 bases). The CDR3 is 13 amino acids. The V end was cut by 0 bases, the J end by 3 bases, with 5 bases between. Germline loops: CDR1 SGDLS, CDR2 YYNGEE. CDR3 coding DNA: TGTGCCAGCAGCGTAGCAGGGACAGATACGCAGTATTTT. The encoded protein is CASSVAGTDTQYF.

The count of this clone is one. V is TRBV19 and J is TRBJ1-2; TRBD1 matches at 9 bases. Trimming cost V 5 bases and J 0 bases; bases outside gene matches: 10. The germline CDR1 and CDR2 sequences are LNHDA and SQIVND (reference sequence). CDR3 size: 17 residues. CDR3 in amino acids: CASSSTRTGAANYGYTF. The CDR3 DNA reads TGTGCCAGTAGTTCGACTCGGACAGGGGCGGCTAACTATGGCTACACCTTC.

This sequence joins TRBV27 and TRBJ2-1; D is perhaps TRBD1 (5 bases). Germline V gene sequence: CDR1 MNHEY, CDR2 SMNVEV (reference sequence). The CDR3 sequence is 15 residues long. V lost 5 bases and J lost 4, with 15 bases in between. This chain's CDR3 is CASSRNDRKYNEQFF. Written as DNA, the CDR3 is TGTGCCAGCAGTCGCAACGACAGAAAGTACAATGAGCAGTTCTTC.